A single count supports the clone carrying this T cell receptor beta chain. As yet, its antigen is unknown. The sample comes from a study of cytomegalovirus exposure and HLA in healthy donors. Study-wide results and limits: High specificity and sensitivity for cytomegalovirus status were reported for the classifier.

Here immunoSEQ multiplex PCR was the method, and the copy in TCRdb shows in-frame clones only, minus some. Of 200,000 or so clones in the sample, under 95% were seen once. The CDR3 is 16 residues long. J was trimmed by 6 bases and V by 6 bases; bases with no gene match: 13. Germline lookup yields CDR1 MNHNY and CDR2 SVGAGI (reference sequence). What was sequenced was PBMCs. The source of this sequence is a woman aged 18-30 years in good health and CMV-seronegative. The chain links TRBV6-6 to TRBJ2-1, with TRBD2 matching 8 bases. CDR3 sequence: CASSPRAAGGSNEQFF. As DNA, the CDR3 is TGTGCCAGCAGCCCTCGCGCCGCGGGAGGTAGCAATGAGCAGTTCTTC.